A selection of T cell receptor beta chains follows, all from one sample in a study of T-cell memory formation after mild COVID-19. TCRdb independently ran MiXCR on the 5' RACE reads; one entry per CDR3 protein. The sample holds about 140,000 distinct CDR3 sequences, less than 20% seen once. The sequencing input was PBMCs or a T cell subset sorted from them (not recorded which). All receptors come from an adult woman who had mild COVID-19 (a few samples of this study predate the infection). Cell type and time point are not known. CDR3s include the opening cysteine and the closing phenylalanine or tryptophan. The D gene is left open where the match is weak. A row's size may be missing; if present it is once, few, many or a size class.

clone size,V gene,J gene,D gene,CDR3 protein,CDR3 DNA
.,TRBV28,TRBJ2-4,.,CASTGPPPDKNIQYF,TGTGCCAGCACCGGACCCCCACCTGACAAAAACATTCAGTACTTC
few,TRBV12-3/TRBV12-4,TRBJ1-1,.,CASTRGGLAEAFF,TGTGCCAGCACCCGGGGGGGGCTCGCTGAAGCTTTCTTT
.,TRBV12-3/TRBV12-4,TRBJ2-1,TRBD1,CASSPWAGQGNEQFF,TGTGCCAGCAGCCCTTGGGCGGGACAGGGGAATGAGCAGTTCTTC
few,TRBV7-3,TRBJ2-1,TRBD2,CASSLRTSAYNEQFF,TGTGCCAGCAGCTTAAGGACTAGCGCTTACAATGAGCAGTTCTTC
.,TRBV12-3/TRBV12-4,TRBJ2-1,.,CASRIDQSYNEQFF,TGTGCCAGCAGGATTGACCAGTCCTACAATGAGCAGTTCTTC
few,TRBV7-9,TRBJ1-5,TRBD1,CASSKGSGQGGQPQHF,TGTGCCAGCAGCAAGGGTTCGGGGCAGGGGGGACAGCCCCAGCATTTT
few,TRBV4-2,TRBJ2-2,TRBD2,CASSPGGTAGELFF,TGTGCCAGCAGCCCCGGGGGGACCGCCGGGGAGCTGTTTTTT
.,TRBV7-2,TRBJ1-2,.,CASSRLRDPYGYTF,TGTGCCAGCAGCCGTCTCAGAGACCCCTATGGCTACACCTTC
few,TRBV10-3,TRBJ2-7,TRBD2,CAISGLRATGTSLLEQYF,TGTGCCATCAGTGGCCTCAGGGCGACGGGGACTAGCTTGCTCGAGCAGTACTTC
few,TRBV4-2,TRBJ2-4,TRBD2,CASSLGGGAKNIQYF,TGTGCCAGCAGCCTGGGGGGGGGAGCCAAAAACATTCAGTACTTC
.,TRBV20-1,TRBJ1-1,.,CSAETATNTEAFF,TGCAGTGCGGAGACAGCAACGAACACTGAAGCTTTCTTT
few,TRBV12-3/TRBV12-4,TRBJ1-4,.,CASSFEGVNEKLFF,TGTGCCAGCAGTTTTGAGGGGGTTAATGAAAAACTGTTTTTT
.,TRBV9,TRBJ2-3,TRBD1,CASSATRQGQTDTQYF,TGTGCCAGCAGCGCGACCAGACAGGGACAGACAGATACGCAGTATTTT
few,TRBV7-9,TRBJ2-4,TRBD2,CASSSGSQRGAPKNIQYF,TGTGCCAGCAGCTCGGGATCCCAGCGGGGGGCACCCAAAAACATTCAGTACTTC
few,TRBV5-5,TRBJ1-1,TRBD1,CASSPDRANTEAFF,TGTGCCAGCAGCCCAGACAGGGCGAACACTGAAGCTTTCTTT
few,TRBV7-2,TRBJ2-5,.,CASSKYQETQYF,TGTGCCAGCAGCAAGTACCAAGAGACCCAGTACTTC
few,TRBV7-3,TRBJ2-5,TRBD1,CASSYLPVAGGETQYF,TGTGCCAGCAGCTACCTCCCGGTGGCAGGGGGAGAGACCCAGTACTTC
few,TRBV4-2,TRBJ1-4,.,CASSQDGTGGLKLFF,TGTGCCAGCAGCCAAGATGGGACCGGGGGGCTAAAACTGTTTTTT
few,TRBV7-9,TRBJ2-1,.,CASSLGSVDHNEQFF,TGTGCCAGCAGCTTGGGGTCAGTAGATCACAATGAGCAGTTCTTC
.,TRBV9,TRBJ1-6,.,CASSEEGPPSPLHF,TGTGCCAGCAGCGAGGAGGGACCCCCTTCACCCCTCCACTTT
.,TRBV3-1,TRBJ1-5,.,CASSQSGWGQPQHF,TGTGCCAGCAGCCAAAGCGGGTGGGGGCAGCCCCAGCATTTT
.,TRBV5-1,TRBJ1-1,.,CASSETSNTEAFF,TGCGCCAGCAGCGAGACATCGAACACTGAAGCTTTCTTT
.,TRBV6-5,TRBJ2-1,TRBD2,CASSYSTSGRWEQFF,TGTGCCAGCAGTTACTCGACTAGCGGGAGATGGGAGCAGTTCTTC
.,TRBV12-3/TRBV12-4,TRBJ1-5,.,CASHFSGQPQHF,TGTGCCAGCCACTTCAGTGGTCAGCCCCAGCATTTT